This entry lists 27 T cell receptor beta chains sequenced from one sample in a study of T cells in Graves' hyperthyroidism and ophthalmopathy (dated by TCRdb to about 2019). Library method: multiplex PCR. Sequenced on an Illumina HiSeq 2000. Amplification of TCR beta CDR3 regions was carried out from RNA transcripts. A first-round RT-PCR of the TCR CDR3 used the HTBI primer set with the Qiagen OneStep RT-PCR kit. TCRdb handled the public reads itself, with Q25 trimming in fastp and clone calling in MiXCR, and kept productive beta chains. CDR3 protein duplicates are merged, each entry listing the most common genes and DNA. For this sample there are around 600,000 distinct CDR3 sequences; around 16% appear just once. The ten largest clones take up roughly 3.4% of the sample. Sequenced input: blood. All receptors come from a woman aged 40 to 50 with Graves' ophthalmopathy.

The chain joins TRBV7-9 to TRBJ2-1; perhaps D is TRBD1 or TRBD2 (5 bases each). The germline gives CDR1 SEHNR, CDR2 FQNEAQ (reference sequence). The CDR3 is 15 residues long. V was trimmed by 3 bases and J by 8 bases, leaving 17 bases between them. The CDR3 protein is CASSFFRGPNDEQFF. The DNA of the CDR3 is TGTGCCAGCAGCTTCTTCCGGGGACCGAACGATGAGCAGTTCTTC. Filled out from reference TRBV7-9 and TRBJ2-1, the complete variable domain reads DTGVSQNPRHKITKRGQNVTFRCDPISEHNRLYWYRQTLGQGPEFLTYFQNEAQLEKSRLLSDRFSAERPKGSFSTLEIQRTEQGDSAMYLCASSFFRGPNDEQFFGPGTRLTVL.

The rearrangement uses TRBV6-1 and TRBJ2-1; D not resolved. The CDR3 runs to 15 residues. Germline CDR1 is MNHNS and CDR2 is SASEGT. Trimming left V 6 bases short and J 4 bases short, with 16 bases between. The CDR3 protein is CASRRTRYEYNEQFF. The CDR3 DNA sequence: TGTGCCAGCAGGAGGACCCGCTACGAGTACAATGAGCAGTTCTTC.

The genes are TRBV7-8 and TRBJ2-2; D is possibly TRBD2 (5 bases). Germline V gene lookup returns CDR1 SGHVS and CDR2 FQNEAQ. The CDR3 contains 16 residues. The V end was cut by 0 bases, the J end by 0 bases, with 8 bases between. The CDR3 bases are TGTGCCAGCAGCTTAGCGCGGGCAGCGAACACCGGGGAGCTGTTTTTT. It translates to CASSLARAANTGELFF.

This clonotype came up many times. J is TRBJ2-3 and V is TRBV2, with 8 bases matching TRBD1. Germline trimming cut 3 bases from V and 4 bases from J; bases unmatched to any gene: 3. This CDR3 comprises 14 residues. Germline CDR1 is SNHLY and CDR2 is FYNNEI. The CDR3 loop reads CASSDRGQADTQYF. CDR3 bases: TGTGCCAGCAGTGACAGGGGGCAGGCAGATACGCAGTATTTT.

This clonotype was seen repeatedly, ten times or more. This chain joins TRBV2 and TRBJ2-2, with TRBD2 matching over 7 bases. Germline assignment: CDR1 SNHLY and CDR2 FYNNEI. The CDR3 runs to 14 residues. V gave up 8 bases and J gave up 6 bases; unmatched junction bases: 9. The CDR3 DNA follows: TGTGCCAGCTGCAGGACTAGTTTCTCCGGGGAGCTGTTTTTT. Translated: CASCRTSFSGELFF.

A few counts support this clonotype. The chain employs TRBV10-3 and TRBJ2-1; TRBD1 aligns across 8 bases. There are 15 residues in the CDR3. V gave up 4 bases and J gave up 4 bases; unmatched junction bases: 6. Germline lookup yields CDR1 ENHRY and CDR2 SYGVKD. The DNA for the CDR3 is TGTGCCATCAGTGGAGGGGGACAGGCATACAATGAGCAGTTCTTC. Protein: CAISGGGQAYNEQFF.

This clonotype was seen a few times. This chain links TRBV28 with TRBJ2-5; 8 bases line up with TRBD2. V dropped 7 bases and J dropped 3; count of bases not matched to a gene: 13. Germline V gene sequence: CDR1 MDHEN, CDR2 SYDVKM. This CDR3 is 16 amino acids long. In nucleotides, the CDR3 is TGTGCCAGCACCCTGGGAGTAGCGGGGAATAAAGAGACCCAGTACTTC. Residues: CASTLGVAGNKETQYF.

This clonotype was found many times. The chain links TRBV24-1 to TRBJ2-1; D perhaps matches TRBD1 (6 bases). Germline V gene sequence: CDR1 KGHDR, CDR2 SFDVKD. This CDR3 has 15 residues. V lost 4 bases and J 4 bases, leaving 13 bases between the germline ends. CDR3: CATSENTGRYNEQFF. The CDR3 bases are TGTGCCACCAGTGAGAATACAGGGCGTTACAATGAGCAGTTCTTC.

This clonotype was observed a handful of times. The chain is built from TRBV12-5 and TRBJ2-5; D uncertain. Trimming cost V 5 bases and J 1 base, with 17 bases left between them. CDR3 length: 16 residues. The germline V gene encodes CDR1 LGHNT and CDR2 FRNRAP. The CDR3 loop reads CASGPGRLSLQETQYF. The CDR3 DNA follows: TGTGCTAGTGGTCCAGGTCGGCTGTCTCTCCAAGAGACCCAGTACTTC.

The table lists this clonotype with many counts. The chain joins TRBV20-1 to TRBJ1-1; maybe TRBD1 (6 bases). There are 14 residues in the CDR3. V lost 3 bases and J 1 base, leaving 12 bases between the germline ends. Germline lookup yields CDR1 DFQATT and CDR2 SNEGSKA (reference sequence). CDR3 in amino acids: CSARGGQPNTEAFF. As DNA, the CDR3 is TGCAGTGCTAGGGGAGGACAGCCGAACACTGAAGCTTTCTTT.

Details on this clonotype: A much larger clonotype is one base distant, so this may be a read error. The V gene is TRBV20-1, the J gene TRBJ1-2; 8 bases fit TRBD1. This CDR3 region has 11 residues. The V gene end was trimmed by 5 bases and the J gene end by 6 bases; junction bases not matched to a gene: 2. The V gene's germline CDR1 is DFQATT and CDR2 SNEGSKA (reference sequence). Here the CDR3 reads CSAAGGDGYTF. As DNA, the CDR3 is TGCAGTGCTGCAGGGGGCGATGGCTACACCTTC.

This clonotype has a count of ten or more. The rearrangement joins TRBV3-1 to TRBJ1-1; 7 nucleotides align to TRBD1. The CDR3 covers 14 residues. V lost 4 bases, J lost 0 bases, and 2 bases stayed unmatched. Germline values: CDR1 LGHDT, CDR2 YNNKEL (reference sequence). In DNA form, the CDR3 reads TGTGCCAGCAGCCGACAGGGTATGAACACTGAAGCTTTCTTT. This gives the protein CASSRQGMNTEAFF.

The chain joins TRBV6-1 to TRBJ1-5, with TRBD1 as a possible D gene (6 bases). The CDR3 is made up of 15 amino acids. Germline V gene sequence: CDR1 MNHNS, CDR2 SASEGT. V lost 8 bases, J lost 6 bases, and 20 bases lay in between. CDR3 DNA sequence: TGTGCCAGCCAGGGAGGGGGTTTCGTTCGTCAGCCCCAGCATTTT. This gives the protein CASQGGGFVRQPQHF.

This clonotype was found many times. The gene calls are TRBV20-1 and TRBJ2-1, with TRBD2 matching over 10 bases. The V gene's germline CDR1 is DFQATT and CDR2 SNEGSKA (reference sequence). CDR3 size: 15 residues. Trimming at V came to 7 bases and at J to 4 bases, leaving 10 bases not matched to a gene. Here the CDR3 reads CSVTGTSDKYNEQFF. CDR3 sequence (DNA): TGCAGTGTTACGGGGACTAGCGATAAATACAATGAGCAGTTCTTC.

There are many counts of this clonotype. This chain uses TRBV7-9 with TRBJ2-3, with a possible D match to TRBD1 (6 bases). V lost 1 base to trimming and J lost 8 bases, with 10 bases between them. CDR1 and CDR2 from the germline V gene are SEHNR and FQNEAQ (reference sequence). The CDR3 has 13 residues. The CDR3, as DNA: TGTGCCAGCAGCTTAGTCGGACAGAGTACGCAGTATTTT. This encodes CASSLVGQSTQYF.

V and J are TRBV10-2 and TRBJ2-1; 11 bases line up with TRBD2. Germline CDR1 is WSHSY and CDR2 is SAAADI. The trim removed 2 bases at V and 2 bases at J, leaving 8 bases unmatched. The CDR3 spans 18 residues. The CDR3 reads CASSEIAGGPPTYNEQFF. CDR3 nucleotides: TGCGCCAGCAGTGAGATAGCGGGAGGGCCTCCGACCTACAATGAGCAGTTCTTC.

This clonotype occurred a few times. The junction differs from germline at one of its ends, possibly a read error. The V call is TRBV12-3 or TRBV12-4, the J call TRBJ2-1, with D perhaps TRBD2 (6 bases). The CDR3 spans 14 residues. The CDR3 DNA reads TGTGCCAGCAGATTAGCGGTGCCGGCCAATGAGCAGTTCTTC. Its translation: CASRLAVPANEQFF.

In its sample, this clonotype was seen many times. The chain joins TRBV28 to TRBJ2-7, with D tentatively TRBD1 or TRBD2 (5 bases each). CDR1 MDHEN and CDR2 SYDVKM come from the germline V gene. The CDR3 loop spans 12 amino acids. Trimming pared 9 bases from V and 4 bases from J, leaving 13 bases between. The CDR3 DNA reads TGTGCCAGTCACGGGGCTGGTTACGAGCAGTACTTC. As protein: CASHGAGYEQYF.

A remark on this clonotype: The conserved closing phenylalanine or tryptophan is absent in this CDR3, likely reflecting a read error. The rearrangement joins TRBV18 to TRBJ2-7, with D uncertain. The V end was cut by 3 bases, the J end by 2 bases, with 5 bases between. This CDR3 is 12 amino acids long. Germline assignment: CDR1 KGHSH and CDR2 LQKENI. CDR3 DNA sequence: TGTGCCAGCTCACCTTCCACCTACGAGCAGTACCTC. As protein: CASSPSTYEQYL.

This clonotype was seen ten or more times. This CDR3 is CASSLGQGGFGYTF. In DNA form, the CDR3 reads TGTGCCAGCAGCTTAGGGCAGGGAGGATTCGGCTACACCTTC. This chain links TRBV11-2 with TRBJ1-2; TRBD1 is a possible D gene (5 bases). Looked up from germline, CDR1 is SGHAT and CDR2 is FQNNGV. V lost 1 base to trimming and J lost 8 bases, with 14 bases between them. The CDR3 is made up of 14 amino acids.

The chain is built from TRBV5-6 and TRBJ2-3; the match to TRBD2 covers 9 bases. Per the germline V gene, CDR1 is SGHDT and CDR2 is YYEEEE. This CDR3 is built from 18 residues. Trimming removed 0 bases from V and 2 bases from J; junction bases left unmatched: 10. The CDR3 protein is CASSLALGAGGSTDTQYF. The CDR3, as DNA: TGTGCCAGCAGCTTGGCACTTGGAGCGGGGGGATCCACAGATACGCAGTATTTT.

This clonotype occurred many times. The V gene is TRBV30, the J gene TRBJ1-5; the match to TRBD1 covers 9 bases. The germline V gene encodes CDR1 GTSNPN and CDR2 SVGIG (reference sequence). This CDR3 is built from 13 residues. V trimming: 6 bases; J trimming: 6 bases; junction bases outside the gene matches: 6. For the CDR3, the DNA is TGTGCCTGCGAACAGGGGGCAGGTCAGCCCCAGCATTTT. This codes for CACEQGAGQPQHF.

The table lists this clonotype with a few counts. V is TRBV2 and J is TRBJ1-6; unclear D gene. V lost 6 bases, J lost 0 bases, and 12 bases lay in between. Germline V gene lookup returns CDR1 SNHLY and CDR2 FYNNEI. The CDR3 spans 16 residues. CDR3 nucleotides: TGTGCCAGCAGCTACTTCGAGAGCTCCTATAATTCACCCCTCCACTTT. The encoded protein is CASSYFESSYNSPLHF. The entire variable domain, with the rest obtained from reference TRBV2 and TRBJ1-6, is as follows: EPEVTQTPSHQVTQMGQEVILRCVPISNHLYFYWYRQILGQKVEFLVSFYNNEISEKSEIFDDQFSVERPDGSNFTLKIRSTKLEDSAMYFCASSYFESSYNSPLHFGNGTRLTVT.

Written as DNA, the CDR3 is TGTGCCAGCAGCTTGGCAGTACTAGCGGGAGGAGGTGATACGCAGTATTTT. Amino acids: CASSLAVLAGGGDTQYF. V is TRBV5-6 and J is TRBJ2-3; 12 bases line up with TRBD2. CDR1 is SGHDT and CDR2 is YYEEEE in the germline V gene. The CDR3 has 17 residues. J was trimmed by 6 bases and V by 0 bases; bases with no gene match: 8.

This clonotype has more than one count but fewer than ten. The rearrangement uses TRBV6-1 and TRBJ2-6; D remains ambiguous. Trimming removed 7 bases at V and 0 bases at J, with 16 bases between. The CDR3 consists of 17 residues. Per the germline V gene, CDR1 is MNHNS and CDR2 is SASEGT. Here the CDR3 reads CASIADRYRSGANVLTF. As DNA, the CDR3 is TGTGCCAGCATAGCTGACCGGTACCGCTCTGGGGCCAACGTCCTGACTTTC.

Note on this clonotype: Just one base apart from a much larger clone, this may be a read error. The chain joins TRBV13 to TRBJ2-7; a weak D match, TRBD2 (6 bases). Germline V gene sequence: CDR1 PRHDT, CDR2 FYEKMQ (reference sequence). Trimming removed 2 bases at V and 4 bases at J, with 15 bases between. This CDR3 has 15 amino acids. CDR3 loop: CASSLPNRGGYEQYF. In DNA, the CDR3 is TGTGCCAGCAGCTTACCCAACCGAGGAGGGTACGAGCAGTACTTC.

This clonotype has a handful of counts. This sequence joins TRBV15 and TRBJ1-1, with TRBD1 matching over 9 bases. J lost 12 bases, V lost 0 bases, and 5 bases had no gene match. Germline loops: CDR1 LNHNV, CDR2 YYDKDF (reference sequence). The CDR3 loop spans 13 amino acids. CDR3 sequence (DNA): TGTGCCACCAGCAGAGATGTAACAGGGGGCTCTTTCTTT. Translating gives CATSRDVTGGSFF.